This T cell receptor (beta chain) emerged from a study of T-cell memory formation after mild COVID-19. Overall study findings and caveats: Contracting CD4+ clones were located mainly in CM and EM, and CD8+ clones in EMRA.

MiXCR, applied by TCRdb to the 5' RACE reads, yields one record per CDR3 protein. The table records a few hundred thousand distinct CDR3 sequences, 9.4% of them present only once. In this sample, this clonotype turned up a few times. Antigen specificity is unknown. Between the trimmed V and J ends, which lost 4 bases and 5 bases, there was a span of 6 bases. Germline-derived CDR1 and CDR2 are SQVTM and ANQGSEA. The CDR3 is 11 amino acids. Source material: PBMCs or a T cell subset sorted from them (not recorded which). The TCR originated in a man aged 18 to 30 who had mild COVID-19 (a few samples of this study predate the infection). Cell type and time point are not known. The V and J genes are TRBV29-1 and TRBJ2-1, with D unclear. The CDR3 coding sequence is TGCAGCGTTGTGGAGAACAATGAGCAGTTCTTC. Amino acid sequence: CSVVENNEQFF.